This T cell receptor beta chain was sequenced for a study of OX40 agonist ivuxolimab in advanced cancers. Study background: Patients got intravenous ivuxolimab at 0.01 to 10 mg/kg every 2 weeks. The diagnoses of dose-escalation patients were hepatocellular carcinoma, melanoma, renal cell or head and neck cancer.

Turning to this clone: The antigen remains unidentified.

Only in-frame clones appear in the TCRdb table, and some are missing; sequencing was by immunoSEQ multiplex PCR. The sample shows about 94,000 clones, roughly 91% of them seen only once. Study observations and caveats: Blood T cells, both CD4+ and CD8+, expanded clonally by week 6 at 0.1 to 3.0 mg/kg. Nonresponders included some who also had low normalized T-cell clonal expansion.

The sequencing here drew on CD4+ or CD8+ T cells sorted from blood, taken in a trial of the OX40 agonist ivuxolimab. The clonotype originates from an adult with an advanced solid tumor such as melanoma, head and neck, liver or kidney cancer.

CDR3 region: CAISVRTGDSPLHF. The DNA of the CDR3 is TGTGCCATCAGTGTTCGGACAGGGGATTCACCCCTCCACTTT. V gene TRBV10-3 combines with J gene TRBJ1-6; 9 bases map to TRBD1. Germline V lookup: CDR1 ENHRY, CDR2 SYGVKD. This CDR3 comprises 14 residues. V shed 4 bases and J 8 bases; nucleotides not matched to a gene: 3.